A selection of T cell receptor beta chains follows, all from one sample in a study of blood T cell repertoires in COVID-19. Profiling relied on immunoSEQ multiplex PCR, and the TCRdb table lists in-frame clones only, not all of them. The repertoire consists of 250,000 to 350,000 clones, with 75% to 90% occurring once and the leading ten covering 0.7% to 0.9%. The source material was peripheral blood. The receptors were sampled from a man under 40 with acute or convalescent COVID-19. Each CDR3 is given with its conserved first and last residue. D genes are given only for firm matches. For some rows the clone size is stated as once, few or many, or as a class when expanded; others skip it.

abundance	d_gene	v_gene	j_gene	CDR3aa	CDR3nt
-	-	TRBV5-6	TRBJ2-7	CASSLFYEQYF	TGTGCCAGCAGCCTTTTTTACGAGCAGTACTTC
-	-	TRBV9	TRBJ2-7	CASSVDPGYEQYF	TGTGCCAGCAGCGTAGACCCAGGCTACGAGCAGTACTTC
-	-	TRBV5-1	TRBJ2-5	CASSLGPAGTVETQYF	TGCGCCAGCAGCTTGGGACCGGCGGGGACGGTTGAGACCCAGTACTTC
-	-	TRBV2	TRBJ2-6	CASQFSGANVLTF	TGTGCCAGTCAGTTTTCTGGGGCCAACGTCCTGACTTTC
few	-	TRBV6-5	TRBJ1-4	CASRGGPGGREKLFF	TGTGCCAGCCGGGGGGGCCCGGGAGGCCGTGAAAAACTGTTTTTT
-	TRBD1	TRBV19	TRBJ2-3	CASSIEAPGQGADTQYF	TGTGCCAGTAGTATAGAGGCCCCGGGACAGGGGGCAGATACGCAGTATTTT
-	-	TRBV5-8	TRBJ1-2	CASSLVGALNYGYTF	TGTGCCAGCAGCTTGGTTGGGGCGCTTAACTATGGCTACACCTTC
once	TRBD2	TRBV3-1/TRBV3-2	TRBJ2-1	CASSQDHPLAGGNNEQFF	TGTGCCAGCAGCCAAGATCATCCCCTAGCGGGAGGCAACAATGAGCAGTTCTTC
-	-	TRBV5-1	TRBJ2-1	CASSPGGPSYNEQFF	TGCGCCAGCAGCCCTGGGGGCCCCTCCTACAATGAGCAGTTCTTC
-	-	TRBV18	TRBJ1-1	CASSPLGREAFF	TGTGCCAGCTCACCACTGGGTCGGGAGGCTTTCTTT
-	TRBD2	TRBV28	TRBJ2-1	CASSLSGRAHNEQFF	TGTGCCAGCAGTTTAAGCGGGAGGGCCCACAATGAGCAGTTCTTC
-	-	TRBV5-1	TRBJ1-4	CASSRTRDKNEKLFF	TGCGCCAGCAGCCGCACCCGGGACAAGAATGAAAAACTGTTTTTT
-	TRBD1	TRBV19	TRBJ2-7	CASSISLRRRTGDEQYF	TGTGCCAGTAGTATTAGTTTGCGGAGAAGGACAGGGGACGAGCAGTACTTC
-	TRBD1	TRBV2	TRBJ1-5	CASKRTGVQPQHF	TGTGCCAGCAAAAGGACAGGGGTCCAGCCCCAGCATTTT
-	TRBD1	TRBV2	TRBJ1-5	CASSTGGHQPQHF	TGTGCCAGCAGCACAGGGGGGCATCAGCCCCAGCATTTT
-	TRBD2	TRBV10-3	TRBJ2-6	CAISPGLASGANVLTF	TGTGCCATCAGTCCGGGACTAGCGTCTGGGGCCAACGTCCTGACTTTC
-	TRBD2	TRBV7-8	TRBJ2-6	CASSLAGLAGVRGANVLTF	TGTGCCAGCAGCTTAGCGGGACTAGCGGGAGTAAGAGGGGCCAACGTCCTGACTTTC
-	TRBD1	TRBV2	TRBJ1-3	CASRGTGGSGNTIYF	TGTGCCAGCAGGGGAACAGGGGGGTCTGGAAACACCATATATTTT
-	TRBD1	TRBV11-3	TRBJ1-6	CASSLGHRGKAYNSPLHF	TGTGCCAGCAGCTTAGGTCACAGGGGTAAGGCCTATAATTCACCCCTCCACTTT
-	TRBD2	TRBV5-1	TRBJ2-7	CASSLSGGAISDEQYF	TGCGCCAGCAGCCTGAGCGGGGGGGCAATTTCTGACGAGCAGTACTTC
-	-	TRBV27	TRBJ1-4	CASSAQAGEKLFF	TGTGCCAGCAGTGCCCAGGCAGGCGAAAAACTGTTTTTT